Listed below are T cell receptor beta chains from one sample, sequenced in a study of blood T cell repertoires in COVID-19. Data came from immunoSEQ multiplex PCR; TCRdb stores just in-frame clones and leaves some out. The sample shows fewer than 250,000 clones, 70% to 85% of them seen only once. Material: peripheral blood. All receptors come from a woman between 50 and 59 years old with acute or convalescent COVID-19. Each CDR3 is given with its conserved first and last residue. Fields, in order: clone size, J gene, V gene, D gene, CDR3 DNA, CDR3 protein. D genes are given only for firm matches. Expanded clones get a size class; other rows say once, few or many, or leave the size out.

size: -; J: TRBJ2-1; V: TRBV24-1; D: TRBD1; DNA: TGTGCCACCAGTAACCAAGACAGGGGGCCCTACAATGAGCAGTTCTTC; CDR3: CATSNQDRGPYNEQFF
size: -; J: TRBJ1-6; V: TRBV27; D: -; DNA: TGTGCCAGCAGTTTCCACAGTAATTCACCCCTCCACTTT; CDR3: CASSFHSNSPLHF
size: -; J: TRBJ1-1; V: TRBV19; D: -; DNA: TGTGCCAGTAGTATAGGAACAGGGAACACTGAAGCTTTCTTT; CDR3: CASSIGTGNTEAFF
size: few; J: TRBJ2-3; V: TRBV4-3; D: TRBD2; DNA: TGCGCCAGCAGCCAACAGCGGGAGGGCCCAGATACGCAGTATTTT; CDR3: CASSQQREGPDTQYF
size: -; J: TRBJ2-7; V: TRBV5-1; D: -; DNA: TGCGCCAGCAGCTCGCTGGGGAGGAGTGACGAGCAGTACTTC; CDR3: CASSSLGRSDEQYF
size: -; J: TRBJ2-3; V: TRBV7-2; D: TRBD1; DNA: TGTGCCAGCAGCTTACAGGCCCACAGGGGAGATACGCAGTATTTT; CDR3: CASSLQAHRGDTQYF
size: -; J: TRBJ2-5; V: TRBV12-5; D: TRBD2; DNA: TGTGCTAGTGGTTATCGGACTAGCGGGGGTATGCAAGAGACCCAGTACTTC; CDR3: CASGYRTSGGMQETQYF
size: once; J: TRBJ2-7; V: TRBV4-1; D: TRBD2; DNA: TGCGCCAGCAGCCATGCATTAGGACTAGCGGTTGCCTACGAGCAGTACTTC; CDR3: CASSHALGLAVAYEQYF
size: -; J: TRBJ2-2; V: TRBV4-1; D: TRBD1; DNA: TGCGCCAGCAGCCGGGGACAGGGGGGGAACACCGGGGAGCTGTTTTTT; CDR3: CASSRGQGGNTGELFF
size: few; J: TRBJ1-6; V: TRBV3-1/TRBV3-2; D: -; DNA: TGTGCCAGCAGCCAAGTCGGTACGGGTTCACCCCTCCACTTT; CDR3: CASSQVGTGSPLHF